These 25 T cell receptor beta chains share one sample of origin, sequenced in a study of shared T cell receptors in the human thymus. Some clones are missing from TCRdb's copy, which holds only in-frame ones; the method was immunoSEQ multiplex PCR. The sample consists of some 760,000 clones, approximately 85% of them appearing once. These data are also associated with another study on human thymus T cells.

Source material: thymocytes. All receptors come from a girl less than two years old with a congenital heart defect.

As to this clone: The junction departs from germline at one end; a sequencing error may be responsible. The chain has TRBV5-1 and TRBJ2-5; 10 bases map to TRBD2. The DNA end favors TRBJ2-7, so the J call may be wrong. The germline V gene encodes CDR1 SGHRS and CDR2 YFSETQ. The CDR3 loop spans 20 amino acids. This CDR3 is CASNLVPTDLAGVSSYEQYF. CDR3 bases: TGCGCCAGCAACTTGGTACCGACTGACCTAGCGGGGGTTAGCTCCTACGAGCAGTACTTC.

The chain uses TRBV9 and TRBJ2-3, with 13 bases fitting TRBD2. CDR3 length: 22 amino acids. V shed 4 bases and J 0 bases; nucleotides not matched to a gene: 20. Looked up from germline, CDR1 is SGDLS and CDR2 is YYNGEE. As DNA, the CDR3 is TGTGCCAGCAGCTCCAATCGAAGAGGACTAGCGGGAGTGTGGGCGAGCACAGATACGCAGTATTTT. Translating gives CASSSNRRGLAGVWASTDTQYF.

The rearrangement links TRBV5-5 to TRBJ1-3, with a weak D call TRBD1 (5 bases). The CDR3 totals 14 residues. The germline gives CDR1 SGHKS, CDR2 YYEKEE (reference sequence). V lost 4 bases to trimming and J lost 1 base, with 9 bases between them. The CDR3 coding sequence is TGTGCCAGCAGCGCCGACAGTTCTGGAAACACCATATATTTT. Residues: CASSADSSGNTIYF.

This clone turned up a few times. The identical CDR3 is also encoded by other nucleotide sequences in the sample. The chain carries TRBV9 and TRBJ2-5; 7 bases align to TRBD2. Germline lookup yields CDR1 SGDLS and CDR2 YYNGEE. Germline trimming cut 4 bases from V and 5 bases from J; bases unmatched to any gene: 8. The CDR3 spans 14 residues. CDR3 nucleotides: TGTGCCAGCAGCCCCGGCGGGGGTCGCGAGACCCAGTACTTC. Translating it yields CASSPGGGRETQYF. The full variable domain, with the rest looked up from reference TRBV9 and TRBJ2-5, is DSGVTQTPKHLITATGQRVTLRCSPRSGDLSVYWYQQSLDQGLQFLIQYYNGEERAKGNILERFSAQQFPDLHSELNLSSLELGDSALYFCASSPGGGRETQYFGPGTRLLVL.

This clone has a single count. V is TRBV11-2 and J is TRBJ2-5; TRBD2 matches 12 bases. Per the germline V gene, CDR1 is SGHAT and CDR2 is FQNNGV. The CDR3 is made up of 15 amino acids. The V and J ends lost 5 bases and 7 bases, in that order; junction bases with no gene match: 8. The CDR3 is CASSPSGGARTTQYF. For the CDR3, the DNA is TGTGCCAGCAGCCCTAGCGGGGGGGCCAGAACGACCCAGTACTTC.

With regard to this clone: A read error may produce the germline difference seen at one junction end. Other nucleotide sequences in the sample specify the same CDR3. The genes are TRBV5-4 and TRBJ1-6, with D perhaps TRBD1 (6 bases). Germline lookup yields CDR1 SGHNT and CDR2 YYREEE (reference sequence). The CDR3 spans 19 residues. This chain's CDR3 is CASSLRGKQGPSYNSPLHF. CDR3 sequence (DNA): TGTGCCAGCAGCTTGAGGGGCAAACAGGGTCCATCCTATAATTCCCCCCTCCACTTT.

This clone was found a few times. The chain uses TRBV7-2 and TRBJ2-3; 10 bases align to TRBD2. The CDR3 consists of 20 residues. The trim removed 0 bases at V and 2 bases at J, leaving 14 bases unmatched. Germline values: CDR1 SGHTA, CDR2 FQGNSA. The CDR3 nucleotides are TGTGCCAGCAGCTTAGCGTCATCCAGCGGGGGGGCTTTTCCCACAGATACGCAGTATTTT. Its protein product is CASSLASSSGGAFPTDTQYF. Together with reference TRBV7-2 and TRBJ2-3, the CDR3 gives the full variable domain: GAGVSQSPSNKVTEKGKDVELRCDPISGHTALYWYRQSLGQGLEFLIYFQGNSAPDKSGLPSDRFSAERTGGSVSTLTIQRTQQEDSAVYLCASSLASSSGGAFPTDTQYFGPGTRLTVL.

This sequence joins TRBV7-9 and TRBJ2-1; D unresolved. This CDR3 comprises 12 residues. Germline-derived CDR1 and CDR2 are SEHNR and FQNEAQ (reference sequence). V gave up 4 bases and J gave up 7 bases, with 8 bases separating them. The CDR3 sequence: CASSYLQNEQFF. DNA of the CDR3: TGTGCCAGCAGCTACCTTCAGAATGAGCAGTTCTTC.

This sequence joins TRBV7-6 and TRBJ2-7; a weak D match, TRBD1 (6 bases). From germline, CDR1 is SGHVS and CDR2 FNYEAQ. This CDR3 contains 15 residues. Trimming cost V 3 bases and J 2 bases, with 14 bases left between them. The CDR3 loop is CASSFITGNTYEQYF. The CDR3 DNA sequence: TGTGCCAGCAGCTTCATCACAGGGAATACCTACGAGCAGTACTTC.

The rearrangement joins TRBV4-1 to TRBJ2-7; D unresolved. Germline V gene lookup returns CDR1 MGHRA and CDR2 YSYEKL. V lost 1 base to trimming and J lost 4 bases, with 26 bases between them. The CDR3 totals 19 residues. CDR3 amino acids: CASSQGFRSPSGSGYEQYF. The CDR3 DNA sequence: TGCGCCAGCAGCCAAGGCTTCAGATCGCCTTCAGGCAGTGGATACGAGCAGTACTTC.

This chain uses TRBV5-1 with TRBJ1-1, with D perhaps matching TRBD1 (5 bases). Trimming removed 2 bases at V and 6 bases at J, with 11 bases between. This CDR3 is built from 13 residues. Germline CDR1 reads SGHRS; CDR2 reads YFSETQ. The CDR3, as DNA: TGCGCCAGCAGCTTTCGGGGGAGGCCTGAAGCTTTCTTT. This codes for CASSFRGRPEAFF.

The chain carries TRBV6-4 and TRBJ2-1; 13 bases line up with TRBD2. The V gene's germline CDR1 is MRHNA and CDR2 SNTAGT. J gave up 8 bases and V 4 bases, and 8 bases lay outside the gene matches. The CDR3 runs to 16 residues. DNA of the CDR3: TGTGCCAGCAGTGGCACTAGCGGGGGGGCCCCGGATGAGCAGTTCTTC. It translates to CASSGTSGGAPDEQFF.

The gene calls are TRBV6-5 and TRBJ2-3; a possible D gene is TRBD2 (6 bases). V lost 4 bases and J 2 bases, leaving 13 bases between the germline ends. Germline V gives CDR1 MNHEY, CDR2 SVGAGI. The CDR3 is 15 residues long. CDR3 region: CASSSVAVFTDTQYF. For the CDR3, the DNA is TGTGCCAGCAGTTCAGTAGCGGTTTTCACAGATACGCAGTATTTT.

The V and J genes are TRBV5-3 and TRBJ1-1; 7 positions agree with TRBD1. TRBV5-3 falls under the ORF class, with uncertain function. CDR3 size: 17 residues. The V segment lost 0 bases and the J segment 6 bases; nucleotides outside the gene matches: 14. The CDR3 here is CARSLGQGVLAFAEAFF. The CDR3 DNA reads as TGTGCCAGAAGCTTGGGTCAGGGGGTTTTGGCGTTCGCTGAAGCTTTCTTT.

The chain carries TRBV5-6 and TRBJ2-1, with a weak D call TRBD2 (7 bases). The CDR3 has 16 amino acids. Germline V lookup: CDR1 SGHDT, CDR2 YYEEEE. V dropped 1 base and J dropped 0 bases, with 11 bases sitting between them. In DNA form, the CDR3 reads TGTGCCAGCAGCTTGCCGGGGGGCGACTCCTACAATGAGCAGTTCTTC. This encodes CASSLPGGDSYNEQFF.

V gene TRBV7-9 combines with J gene TRBJ1-2, with D possibly matching TRBD1 (5 bases). Trimming stripped 2 bases from V and 4 bases from J, with 11 bases between. In germline, CDR1 is SEHNR, CDR2 FQNEAQ (reference sequence). This CDR3 comprises 14 residues. The CDR3 nucleotides are TGTGCCAGCAGCTTACGTGGGGACTTCTATGGCTACACCTTC. It yields the protein CASSLRGDFYGYTF.

This chain links TRBV28 with TRBJ2-1, with D maybe TRBD1 (5 bases). V shed 4 bases and J shed 8 bases, with 18 bases lying between them. This CDR3 spans 15 amino acids. The V gene's germline CDR1 is MDHEN and CDR2 SYDVKM. The chain's CDR3 is CASSSSGRGRDEQFF. CDR3 in DNA: TGTGCCAGCAGTTCCTCTGGTAGGGGTAGGGATGAGCAGTTCTTC.

The V call is TRBV28, the J call TRBJ2-4; 9 bases are shared with TRBD1. This CDR3 contains 17 residues. Trimming cost V 5 bases and J 8 bases; bases outside gene matches: 16. The germline V gene has CDR1 MDHEN and CDR2 SYDVKM. The CDR3 sequence is CASSREHRGRTQDIQYF. CDR3 DNA: TGTGCCAGCAGTAGAGAGCACAGGGGGCGAACACAAGACATTCAGTACTTC.

This chain connects TRBV11-1 to TRBJ2-4; 11 bases align to TRBD2. The length of the CDR3 is 16 residues. V shed 4 bases, J shed 1 base, and the junction held 3 bases outside the gene matches. The germline gives CDR1 SGHAT, CDR2 FQDESV (reference sequence). The CDR3 spells CASSSSSGGAKNIQYF. The DNA of the CDR3 is TGTGCCAGCAGCTCTTCTAGCGGGGGGGCCAAAAACATTCAGTACTTC.

V gene TRBV10-3 combines with J gene TRBJ1-2, with 9 nucleotides matching TRBD1. Germline-derived CDR1 and CDR2 are ENHRY and SYGVKD. The junction had 10 bases not matched to a gene; V was cut back by 9 bases and J by 8 bases. The length of the CDR3 is 13 residues. DNA for the CDR3: TGTGCCATTGAAACTGGACAGGGGCTCGGCTACACCTTC. Protein product: CAIETGQGLGYTF.

This sequence joins TRBV5-4 and TRBJ1-2, with a weak D call TRBD1 (6 bases). The germline V gene has CDR1 SGHNT and CDR2 YYREEE (reference sequence). The V end was cut by 4 bases, the J end by 3 bases, with 16 bases between. CDR3 size: 15 residues. CDR3 region: CASSPHPPGDYGYTF. The CDR3 DNA reads TGTGCCAGCAGCCCACACCCTCCAGGGGACTATGGCTACACCTTC. The whole variable domain, filled in from reference TRBV5-4 and TRBJ1-2, reads ETGVTQSPTHLIKTRGQQVTLRCSSQSGHNTVSWYQQALGQGPQFIFQYYREEENGRGNFPPRFSGLQFPNYSSELNVNALELDDSALYLCASSPHPPGDYGYTFGSGTRLTVV.

The chain uses TRBV5-1 and TRBJ1-1, with D possibly TRBD1 on 6 matching bases. The CDR3 runs 15 residues. Germline V gene data show CDR1 as SGHRS and CDR2 as YFSETQ. The V end was cut by 3 bases, the J end by 1 base, with 13 bases between. This CDR3 reads CASSSGAMRNTEAFF. As DNA, the CDR3 is TGCGCCAGCAGCTCAGGGGCGATGAGGAACACTGAAGCTTTCTTT.

The chain recombines TRBV4-1 with TRBJ1-1, with D tentatively TRBD1 (6 bases). The germline V gene has CDR1 MGHRA and CDR2 YSYEKL. V dropped 2 bases and J dropped 0 bases, with 13 bases sitting between them. The CDR3 extends over 16 amino acids. CDR3 residues: CASSQRGAVMNTEAFF. CDR3 sequence (DNA): TGCGCCAGCAGCCAACGGGGGGCGGTAATGAACACTGAAGCTTTCTTT.

V gene TRBV6-5 combines with J gene TRBJ2-2; 12 positions agree with TRBD1. The CDR3 runs 16 residues. The germline V gene encodes CDR1 MNHEY and CDR2 SVGAGI. Trimming cost V 4 bases and J 11 bases; bases outside gene matches: 11. CDR3 protein: CASSSRDRGRPRELFF. The CDR3 DNA reads TGTGCCAGCAGTTCCCGGGACAGGGGGCGCCCCCGTGAGCTGTTTTTT.

This sequence joins TRBV25-1 and TRBJ1-2, with a tentative D call TRBD1 (5 bases). V was trimmed by 3 bases and J by 4 bases, leaving 18 bases between them. The CDR3 is 16 amino acids. Per germline, CDR1 MGHDK and CDR2 SYGVNS. The CDR3 reads CASSEGEQREGYGYTF. CDR3 sequence (DNA): TGTGCCAGCAGTGAGGGGGAACAGCGGGAAGGCTATGGCTACACCTTC.